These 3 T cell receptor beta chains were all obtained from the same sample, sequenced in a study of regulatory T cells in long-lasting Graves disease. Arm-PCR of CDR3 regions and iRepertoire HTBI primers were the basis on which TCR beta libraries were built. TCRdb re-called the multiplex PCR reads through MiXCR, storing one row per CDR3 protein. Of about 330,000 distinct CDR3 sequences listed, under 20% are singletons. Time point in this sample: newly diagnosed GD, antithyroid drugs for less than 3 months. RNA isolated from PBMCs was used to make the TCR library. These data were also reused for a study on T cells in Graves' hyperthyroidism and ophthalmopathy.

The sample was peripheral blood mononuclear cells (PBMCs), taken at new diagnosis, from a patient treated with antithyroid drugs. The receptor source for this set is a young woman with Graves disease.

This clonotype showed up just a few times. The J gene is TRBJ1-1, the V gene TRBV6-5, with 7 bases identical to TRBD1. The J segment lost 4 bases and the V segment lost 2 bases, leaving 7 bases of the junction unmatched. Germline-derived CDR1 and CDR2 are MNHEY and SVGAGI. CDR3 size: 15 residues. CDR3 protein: CASSYPGTEGTEAFF. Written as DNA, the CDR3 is TGTGCCAGCAGTTACCCCGGGACAGAGGGCACTGAAGCTTTCTTT.

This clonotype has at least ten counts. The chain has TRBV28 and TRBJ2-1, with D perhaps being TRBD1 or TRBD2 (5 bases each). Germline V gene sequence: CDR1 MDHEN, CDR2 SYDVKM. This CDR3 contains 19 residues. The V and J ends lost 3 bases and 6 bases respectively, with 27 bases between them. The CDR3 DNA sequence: TGTGCCAGCAGTTTGATGGTCTTTTTAGGGACGGAGAACCTCAATGAGCAGTTCTTC. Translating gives CASSLMVFLGTENLNEQFF.

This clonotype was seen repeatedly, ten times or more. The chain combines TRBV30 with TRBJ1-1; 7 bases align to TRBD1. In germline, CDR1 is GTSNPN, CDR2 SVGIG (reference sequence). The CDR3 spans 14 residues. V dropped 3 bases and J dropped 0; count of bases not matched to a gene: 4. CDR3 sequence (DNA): TGTGCCTGGAGAATCGACAGGGTGAACACTGAAGCTTTCTTT. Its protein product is CAWRIDRVNTEAFF.